The next 5 T cell receptor beta chains were all read from a single sample in a study of blood T cell repertoires in COVID-19. Assay used: immunoSEQ multiplex PCR; TCRdb lists only in-frame clones, some missing. The top ten clones hold just under 1% of a sample with 250,000 to 300,000 clones, approximately 85% of them seen once. Sequenced sample: PBMCs or T cells enriched from blood (not recorded which). The receptors shown here come from a woman in her 30s who had recovered from COVID-19.

This chain joins TRBV6-5 and TRBJ2-2; D possibly corresponds to TRBD2 (5 bases). CDR3 length: 15 residues. Germline CDR1 reads MNHEY; CDR2 reads SVGAGI. Between the trimmed V and J ends, which lost 8 bases and 5 bases, there was a span of 18 bases. The CDR3 DNA is TGTGCCAGCGAGCAACTGGTGACGGGGACCGGGGAGCTGTTTTTT. Its protein product is CASEQLVTGTGELFF.

V gene TRBV18 combines with J gene TRBJ2-1, with 9 bases lining up with TRBD1. The V and J ends lost 4 bases and 9 bases, in that order; junction bases with no gene match: 4. The CDR3 contains 13 residues. In germline, CDR1 is KGHSH, CDR2 LQKENI. CDR3 protein: CASSRDRGGEQFF. Here the CDR3 DNA reads TGTGCCAGCTCACGCGACAGGGGGGGTGAGCAGTTCTTC. The entire variable domain, with the rest obtained from reference TRBV18 and TRBJ2-1, is as follows: NAGVMQNPRHLVRRRGQEARLRCSPMKGHSHVYWYRQLPEEGLKFMVYLQKENIIDESGMPKERFSAEFPKEGPSILRIQQVVRGDSAAYFCASSRDRGGEQFFGPGTRLTVL.

This clone showed up just a few times. V usage is TRBV12-3 or TRBV12-4 and J usage is TRBJ2-4; D is perhaps TRBD1 (5 bases). The V end lost 6 bases, the J end lost 11 bases, and 17 bases lay between the germline ends. This CDR3 region has 13 residues. Written as DNA, the CDR3 is TGTGCCAGCAGCCTGGGAACAGGAAGGGTTCAGTACTTC. Protein product: CASSLGTGRVQYF.

V gene TRBV5-6 combines with J gene TRBJ1-3; D unresolved. V lost 1 base, J lost 7 bases, and 12 bases lay in between. Looked up from germline, CDR1 is SGHDT and CDR2 is YYEEEE. The CDR3 is 14 residues long. The CDR3 here is CASSLQRRWNTIYF. The CDR3 DNA reads TGTGCCAGCAGCTTGCAGCGGAGGTGGAACACCATATATTTT.

The chain links TRBV3-1 (or the pseudogene TRBV3-2) to TRBJ2-5; 7 bases line up with TRBD2. The CDR3 covers 14 residues. The germline gives CDR1 LGHDT, CDR2 YNNKEL (reference sequence). V dropped 1 base and J dropped 1; count of bases not matched to a gene: 0. The CDR3 coding sequence is TGTGCCAGCAGCCAAGCTAGCGGCCAAGAGACCCAGTACTTC. As protein: CASSQASGQETQYF.